The T cell receptor (beta chain) under discussion was sequenced for a study of OX40 agonist ivuxolimab in advanced cancers. Notes on the research overall: Ivuxolimab was a fully human IgG2 agonistic monoclonal antibody targeting the costimulatory receptor OX40 (CD134). Intravenous ivuxolimab was administered to patients every 2 weeks at six dose levels: 0.01, 0.1, 0.3, 1.5, 3 and 10 mg/kg. Of the 50 to 55 patients in dose escalation, approximately 20 had hepatocellular carcinoma, roughly 15 had melanoma, 9 had renal cell carcinoma and 9 had head and neck cancer. The dose-escalation cohort was 82.7% male with a mean age of approximately 60 years, ranging from 23 to 79. Patients were allowed to have had prior anti-PD-1, anti-PD-L1 or anti-CTLA-4 therapy, and around 43% of the dose-escalation patients had been treated with checkpoint inhibitors. Partial responses were achieved by three dose-escalation patients, of whom one had hepatocellular carcinoma and two had cutaneous melanoma. The purpose of peripheral TCRbeta sequencing was to test whether ivuxolimab changed TCR sequence diversity and led to clonal T-cell expansion. The monotherapy dose-escalation portion (N ≈ 56 patients) of the phase I ivuxolimab trial is reported in the paper.

This clone has just one count. Its antigen target is currently unknown. Within one base of it there is no much larger clone, and no base qualities were kept. V and J lose 1 base and 3 bases, and a span of 6 bases separates them. The CDR3 covers 14 residues, taking in both the cysteine and the phenylalanine. Just the 42-base CDR3 DNA is kept, in frame starting at base 1. Per the germline V gene, MGHRA is the CDR1 and YSYEKL is the CDR2. Findings and caveats that apply to the study as a whole: In partial responders in the 0.1-3.0 mg/kg groups, normalized peripheral clonal expansion was found to be among the lowest, especially among CD8+ T cells. Antigen specificity was not determined for the clonally expanded peripheral T cells. Low levels of normalized T-cell clonal expansion were also shown by some nonresponding patients. After ivuxolimab, expanded clones were on average more numerous among CD8+ T cells than among CD4+ T cells. At doses of 0.1 to 3.0 mg/kg, clonal expansion of both CD4+ and CD8+ T cells in blood was seen between baseline and week 6.

Genomic DNA was isolated from the sorted cells so that the TCRbeta CDR3 region could be sequenced. The immunoSEQ Assay was used to sequence the TCRbeta CDR3 regions. Held by TCRdb, this immuneACCESS table contains in-frame sequences only and omits some clones. Under half of the omission traces to an unresolved V gene where checked; the cause of the rest is unknown. The table for this sample lists tens of thousands of clones; roughly nine tenths of them were counted only once. The ten largest clones add up to around 4% of the sample. Patients with a history of autoimmune disease or receiving systemic immunosuppression were excluded from the trial. Peripheral blood for TCR sequencing was collected from all dose cohorts at baseline, on cycle 4 day 1, and on cycle 7 day 1. The samples were drawn from a first-in-human, open-label, multicenter phase I dose-escalation trial of ivuxolimab. Adults with locally advanced or metastatic melanoma, renal cell, hepatocellular, or head and neck squamous cell carcinoma were enrolled in the trial. Before TCR sequencing, CD4+ T cells and CD8+ T cells were sorted from peripheral blood as separate populations.

The sequencing used CD4+ or CD8+ T cells sorted from blood, collected in a trial of the OX40 agonist ivuxolimab. The V and J segments used are TRBV4-1 and TRBJ2-2, with the D gene too uncertain to name. The receptor was derived from an adult with an advanced solid tumor such as melanoma, head and neck, liver or kidney cancer. The base sequence is TGCGCCAGCAGCCAAGGCAGGTACACCGGGGAGCTGTTTTTT. This sequence encodes CASSQGRYTGELFF.